This T cell receptor (beta chain) was recovered during a study of CD4+ T cells in melanoma. Findings and caveats of the study: Reportedly, melanoma neoantigen-specific CD4+ T cells showed varied differentiation states. CD8+ T cell, macrophage and B cell function reportedly correlated with neoantigen-specific CD4+ T cells.

Assay: immunoSEQ multiplex PCR; the TCRdb copy retains only in-frame clones and omits some. Of about 5,000 clones in the sample, approximately 60% are singletons; the top ten hold 22%. The trim removed 3 bases at V and 4 bases at J, leaving 1 base unmatched. The germline CDR1 and CDR2 sequences are LNHDA and SQIVND (reference sequence). CDR3 length equals 15 residues. The sample holds a few counts of this clone. Its antigen is unknown. The rearrangement links TRBV19 to TRBJ2-1, with TRBD2 identical over 12 bases. This sequence was found in a human donor with melanoma. Specimen: cells from a culture (not recorded whether cultured in vitro). The CDR3 is CASSMGTSGYNEQFF. CDR3 bases: TGTGCCAGTAGTATGGGGACTAGCGGGTACAATGAGCAGTTCTTC.